A single sample is the source of the 16 T cell receptor beta chains below, sequenced in a study of OX40 agonist ivuxolimab in advanced cancers. Sequencing was performed with immunoSEQ multiplex PCR; in TCRdb, only in-frame clones are kept and a portion is missing. This sample has 65,000 to 95,000 clones, with almost 85% found just once. The specimen comprised CD4+ or CD8+ T cells sorted from blood, sampled in a trial of the OX40 agonist ivuxolimab. These receptors were taken from an adult with an advanced solid tumor such as melanoma, head and neck, liver or kidney cancer.

This clone was detected once. V is TRBV10-2 and J is TRBJ2-7; 7 bases map to TRBD1. Unmatched junction bases numbered 4, after V lost 5 bases and J lost 0 bases. The germline V gene has CDR1 WSHSY and CDR2 SAAADI. This CDR3 is built from 14 residues. CDR3: CASSKTGSSYEQYF. The CDR3 coding sequence is TGCGCCAGCAGTAAGACAGGGTCCTCCTACGAGCAGTACTTC.

V is TRBV2 and J is TRBJ2-2; 9 nucleotides align to TRBD1. Germline loops: CDR1 SNHLY, CDR2 FYNNEI. Losses at the gene ends were 7 bases for V and 1 base for J; bases not matched to a gene: 4. CDR3 length equals 15 residues. The CDR3 loop is CASNDRGLNTGELFF. The CDR3 bases are TGTGCCAGCAATGACAGGGGGTTGAACACCGGGGAGCTGTTTTTT.

V usage is TRBV11-1 and J usage is TRBJ1-6, with 11 bases identical to TRBD1. From germline, CDR1 is SGHAT and CDR2 FQDESV (reference sequence). J gave up 6 bases and V 5 bases, and 6 bases lay outside the gene matches. The CDR3 is 16 amino acids. The CDR3 loop reads CASSRGQGASNSPLHF. CDR3 nucleotide sequence: TGTGCCAGCAGCCGCGGACAGGGGGCTAGTAATTCACCCCTCCACTTT.

This chain uses TRBV5-1 with TRBJ1-5; D gene ambiguous. Germline V gene lookup returns CDR1 SGHRS and CDR2 YFSETQ. The CDR3 extends over 15 amino acids. V was trimmed by 2 bases and J by 0 bases, leaving 9 bases between them. CDR3 DNA sequence: TGCGCCAGCAGCTTAACGACGGGTAGCAATCAGCCCCAGCATTTT. Translating gives CASSLTTGSNQPQHF.

The chain links TRBV2 to TRBJ2-4; tentative D call: TRBD2 (5 bases). The CDR3 runs 13 residues. V was pared by 2 bases and J by 6 bases, with 8 bases between. Germline CDR1 and CDR2: SNHLY and FYNNEI. This CDR3 is CASSEPGLNIQYF. The CDR3 nucleotides are TGTGCCAGCAGTGAACCGGGATTAAACATTCAGTACTTC. The entire variable domain, with the rest obtained from reference TRBV2 and TRBJ2-4, is as follows: EPEVTQTPSHQVTQMGQEVILRCVPISNHLYFYWYRQILGQKVEFLVSFYNNEISEKSEIFDDQFSVERPDGSNFTLKIRSTKLEDSAMYFCASSEPGLNIQYFGAGTRLSVL.

The chain joins TRBV2 to TRBJ2-2; 7 nucleotides match TRBD1. Germline CDR1 reads SNHLY; CDR2 reads FYNNEI. V lost 3 bases and J lost 7; bases outside the gene matches: 8. This CDR3 has 15 amino acids. The CDR3 sequence: CASSEKRGRGGELFF. For the CDR3, the DNA is TGTGCCAGCAGTGAGAAGAGGGGGCGCGGCGGGGAGCTGTTTTTT.

The chain combines TRBV27 with TRBJ2-7, with D maybe TRBD1 (6 bases). The CDR3 is made up of 13 amino acids. Germline loops: CDR1 MNHEY, CDR2 SMNVEV (reference sequence). V was clipped by 2 bases and J by 7 bases, with 12 bases between them. CDR3 sequence: CASSLVQGGEQYF. The CDR3 region has the DNA TGTGCCAGCAGTTTAGTACAGGGCGGAGAGCAGTACTTC.

This CDR3 reads CASTSLNYGYTF. CDR3 DNA sequence: TGTGCCAGCACCAGCTTAAACTATGGCTACACCTTC. This chain uses TRBV28 with TRBJ1-2; unclear D gene. The CDR3 covers 12 residues. CDR1 and CDR2 (germline): MDHEN, SYDVKM. V was trimmed by 7 bases and J by 2 bases, leaving 8 bases between them.

This clone was observed once. J is TRBJ2-1 and V is TRBV2, with D perhaps matching TRBD2 (6 bases). CDR3 length: 12 amino acids. V was clipped by 6 bases and J by 12 bases, with 15 bases between them. From germline, CDR1 is SNHLY and CDR2 FYNNEI. The CDR3: CASRGTWRGQFF. CDR3 in DNA: TGTGCCAGCAGAGGGACTTGGCGTGGGCAGTTCTTC. Full variable domain (missing parts from reference TRBV2 and TRBJ2-1): EPEVTQTPSHQVTQMGQEVILRCVPISNHLYFYWYRQILGQKVEFLVSFYNNEISEKSEIFDDQFSVERPDGSNFTLKIRSTKLEDSAMYFCASRGTWRGQFFGPGTRLTVL.

V usage is TRBV30 and J usage is TRBJ1-1; 8 bases are a match to TRBD1. J gave up 7 bases and V 4 bases, and 11 bases lay outside the gene matches. CDR3 length: 14 amino acids. Germline V gives CDR1 GTSNPN, CDR2 SVGIG (reference sequence). The CDR3 region has the DNA TGTGCCTGGATCTGGGGCAGGGGGCGTAATGAAGCTTTCTTT. Its translation: CAWIWGRGRNEAFF.

This clone was detected only once. The chain joins TRBV12-5 to TRBJ2-2, with 11 bases matching TRBD2. The CDR3 runs 22 residues. In germline, CDR1 is LGHNT, CDR2 FRNRAP. The V and J ends lost 0 bases and 4 bases, in that order; junction bases with no gene match: 19. CDR3 region: CASGLVFSHRIAGGQGTGELFF. The CDR3 DNA reads as TGTGCTAGTGGTTTGGTATTCAGTCACAGAATAGCGGGGGGGCAGGGCACCGGGGAGCTGTTTTTT.

This chain uses TRBV29-1 with TRBJ1-1, with TRBD1 identical over 12 bases. This CDR3 is built from 16 residues. Germline V gives CDR1 SQVTM, CDR2 ANQGSEA. J was trimmed by 1 base and V by 6 bases; bases with no gene match: 9. The CDR3 DNA reads as TGCAGCGTCCTCGGGACAGGGGGCGCAGAGAACACTGAAGCTTTCTTT. This encodes CSVLGTGGAENTEAFF.

The rearrangement uses TRBV4-3 and TRBJ1-5; 8 nucleotides align to TRBD1. Trimming removed 4 bases from V and 7 bases from J; junction bases left unmatched: 6. Germline V gene lookup returns CDR1 LGHNA and CDR2 YSLEER. The CDR3 is 14 residues long. CDR3 coding DNA: TGCGCCAGCAGCCTAGACAGGGGACGGCAGCCCCAGCATTTT. Amino acid sequence: CASSLDRGRQPQHF.

A few counts support this clone. The chain employs TRBV28 and TRBJ1-2; no reliable D call. Per germline, CDR1 MDHEN and CDR2 SYDVKM. CDR3 length equals 14 residues. Between the trimmed V and J ends, which lost 3 bases and 5 bases, there was a span of 13 bases. In DNA, the CDR3 is TGTGCCAGCAGTTTTGAGGCCCGCTCGTATGGCTACACCTTC. The encoded protein is CASSFEARSYGYTF.

This clone was seen once. The chain employs TRBV15 and TRBJ2-1; 11 bases agree with TRBD2. The V gene's germline CDR1 is LNHNV and CDR2 YYDKDF (reference sequence). Trimming removed 2 bases from V and 4 bases from J; junction bases left unmatched: 7. CDR3 length: 17 residues. The CDR3 loop is CATSRTSGGMGYNEQFF. The CDR3 bases are TGTGCCACCAGCAGAACTAGCGGGGGTATGGGGTACAATGAGCAGTTCTTC.

The CDR3 DNA is TGTGCCAGCAGTAGCCGGGGACACCCCCAAGAGACCCAGTACTTC. This sequence encodes CASSSRGHPQETQYF. The V call is TRBV7-9, the J call TRBJ2-5; D is possibly TRBD1 (6 bases). Deletions cut 6 bases from V and 1 base from J, with 15 bases between. The CDR3 is made up of 15 amino acids. CDR1 SEHNR and CDR2 FQNEAQ come from the germline V gene (reference sequence).